The 26 T cell receptor beta chains presented below share a single source sample, sequenced in a study of T cells in Graves' hyperthyroidism and ophthalmopathy. RNA transcripts were the template for amplifying TCR beta CDR3 regions. The HTBI primer set served for first-round RT-PCR of the TCR CDR3. TCRdb reprocessed the multiplex PCR reads via MiXCR and lists one record per CDR3 protein. This sample has around 600,000 distinct CDR3 sequences, with roughly 15% found just once. Sequencing input: blood. These TCRs come from a woman aged 50 to 60 with Graves' ophthalmopathy.

This clonotype occurred many times. The gene calls are TRBV20-1 and TRBJ2-5; 11 nucleotides agree with TRBD1. Germline CDR1 is DFQATT and CDR2 is SNEGSKA (reference sequence). There are 17 residues in the CDR3. V lost 3 bases, J lost 2 bases, and 11 bases stayed unmatched. In DNA, the CDR3 is TGCAGTGCTAGTCGGGACAGGGGGATGGGGACACAAGAGACCCAGTACTTC. This encodes CSASRDRGMGTQETQYF.

The sample holds many counts of this clonotype. Written as DNA, the CDR3 is TGTGCCACCAGGGACAGGGATTATTTCTTT. It codes for CATRDRDYFF. The chain has TRBV28 and TRBJ1-1; TRBD1 aligns across 9 bases. Trimming cost V 10 bases and J 13 bases; bases outside gene matches: 7. The germline gives CDR1 MDHEN, CDR2 SYDVKM. The CDR3 loop spans 10 amino acids.

Regarding this clonotype: This may stem from a read error, because a much larger clone lies one nucleotide away. The chain links TRBV11-2 to TRBJ2-1, with D unresolved. Germline CDR1 is SGHAT and CDR2 is FQNNGV. This CDR3 contains 15 residues. The V gene lost 9 bases and the J gene lost 9 bases, with 24 bases spanning the gap. In DNA, the CDR3 is TGTGCCAGGAGACCCCGGGCCCTAACATCGAGTGAGCAGTTCTTC. It specifies CARRPRALTSSEQFF.

Many counts were recorded for this clonotype. The chain has TRBV29-1 and TRBJ2-7, with TRBD1 matching over 9 bases. Trimming cost V 3 bases and J 4 bases; bases outside gene matches: 4. The length of the CDR3 is 13 residues. CDR1 and CDR2 (germline): SQVTM, ANQGSEA. CDR3 DNA: TGCAGCGTTGAGATGGGACAGGGTTACGAGCAGTACTTC. It codes for CSVEMGQGYEQYF.

This clonotype showed up many times. The V gene is TRBV29-1, the J gene TRBJ2-3; 13 bases match TRBD2. Germline V gene data show CDR1 as SQVTM and CDR2 as ANQGSEA. CDR3 size: 16 residues. Trimming took 5 bases from V and 0 from J; bases not matched to a gene: 5. Here the CDR3 reads CSVRGLAGPSTDTQYF. CDR3 in DNA: TGCAGCGTTAGGGGACTAGCGGGACCTAGCACAGATACGCAGTATTTT.

The table lists this clonotype with a few counts. The chain combines TRBV25-1 with TRBJ2-1; D gene unclear. The V and J ends lost 9 bases and 1 base respectively, with 16 bases between them. The CDR3 runs to 15 residues. Germline-derived CDR1 and CDR2 are MGHDK and SYGVNS. The CDR3 sequence: CASALFAGSYNEQFF. Here the CDR3 DNA reads TGTGCCAGTGCATTGTTTGCAGGTTCCTACAATGAGCAGTTCTTC.

Worth noting for this clonotype: A much bigger clone sits one base away, suggesting this may be a read error. The V gene is TRBV6-9, the J gene TRBJ1-1, with D possibly being TRBD1 (5 bases). The V and J ends lost 3 bases and 0 bases respectively, with 11 bases between them. Germline CDR1 and CDR2: MNHGY and SVAAGI. The CDR3 is made up of 15 amino acids. This CDR3 reads CASSYRDSMNTEAFF. In DNA form, the CDR3 reads TGTGCCAGCAGTTACAGGGACTCCATGAACACTGAAGCTTTCTTT.

The chain has TRBV29-1 and TRBJ1-1; the D gene is possibly TRBD1 (5 bases). The CDR3 is 11 residues long. The V end lost 7 bases, the J end lost 9 bases, and 15 bases lay between the germline ends. Germline CDR1 and CDR2: SQVTM and ANQGSEA. This chain's CDR3 is CSAVTGYKAFF. CDR3 coding DNA: TGCAGCGCCGTAACAGGCTATAAAGCTTTCTTT.

DNA of the CDR3: TGCGCCAGCAGTTTATCCCTAGCGGGAGGCAGCGAGCAGTTCTTC. Translated: CASSLSLAGGSEQFF. The V and J genes are TRBV5-1 and TRBJ2-1; 11 positions match TRBD2. This CDR3 is 15 amino acids long. Germline V gene lookup returns CDR1 SGHRS and CDR2 YFSETQ. Unmatched junction bases numbered 11, after V lost 5 bases and J lost 10 bases.

In this sample, this clonotype turned up many times. The chain has TRBV9 and TRBJ2-7; 7 nucleotides agree with TRBD2. With V trimmed by 0 bases and J by 1 base, 1 base remained unmatched. The CDR3 has 14 amino acids. Germline-derived CDR1 and CDR2 are SGDLS and YYNGEE. CDR3 residues: CASSVGEGSYEQYF. For the CDR3, the DNA is TGTGCCAGCAGCGTAGGGGAGGGATCCTACGAGCAGTACTTC.

Only a few counts were recorded for this clonotype. The chain uses TRBV14 and TRBJ2-3, with D unclear. Germline V gene lookup returns CDR1 SGHDN and CDR2 FVKESK. The V end lost 5 bases, the J end lost 2 bases, and 17 bases lay between the germline ends. CDR3 length: 16 residues. CDR3 residues: CASSSSTGFTTDTQYF. The CDR3 DNA sequence: TGTGCCAGCAGCTCCTCGACTGGTTTTACCACAGATACGCAGTATTTT.

This clonotype was recorded a few times. CDR3 sequence: CASSPWSGASYEQYF. CDR3 nucleotide sequence: TGTGCCAGCTCACCGTGGTCTGGGGCCTCCTACGAGCAGTACTTC. The chain is built from TRBV18 and TRBJ2-7, with D perhaps matching TRBD1 (5 bases). Germline loops: CDR1 KGHSH, CDR2 LQKENI. This CDR3 region has 15 residues. Between the trimmed V and J ends, which lost 3 bases and 0 bases, there was a span of 12 bases.

The chain combines TRBV15 with TRBJ2-4; 7 bases match TRBD1. V was pared by 6 bases and J by 9 bases, with 8 bases of the junction left unmatched. The germline gives CDR1 LNHNV, CDR2 YYDKDF (reference sequence). CDR3 length equals 13 residues. The CDR3 is CATRKRGQAIQYF. In nucleotides, the CDR3 is TGTGCCACCAGGAAGAGGGGGCAGGCCATTCAGTACTTC.

In its sample, this clonotype was seen many times. The chain has TRBV12-3 or TRBV12-4 and TRBJ1-6; the D is unclear. This CDR3 comprises 18 residues. Trimming removed 3 bases from V and 1 base from J, with 16 bases in between. The CDR3 DNA reads TGTGCCAGCAGTTTCTTACTGGGAGGAGGATCCTATAATTCACCCCTCCACTTT. Amino acids: CASSFLLGGGSYNSPLHF.

This clonotype was counted between two and nine times. Germline is not matched at one junction end, which may reflect a read error. The chain has TRBV19 and TRBJ2-7; 7 bases align to TRBD2. The CDR3 totals 15 residues. CDR1 and CDR2 (germline): LNHDA, SQIVND (reference sequence). In DNA, the CDR3 is TGCGCCAGTAGTCGTGTCTGGCGGGAGTACCACGAGCAGTACTTC. Amino acid sequence: CASSRVWREYHEQYF.

This clonotype was counted ten times or more. The gene calls are TRBV27 and TRBJ2-1; no clear D. V dropped 4 bases and J dropped 9 bases, with 13 bases sitting between them. This CDR3 region has 13 residues. Per germline, CDR1 MNHEY and CDR2 SMNVEV (reference sequence). The CDR3 sequence: CASSWALRSEQFF. In nucleotides, the CDR3 is TGTGCCAGCAGTTGGGCGCTGCGTAGTGAGCAGTTCTTC.

The table lists this clonotype with many counts. The CDR3 loop reads CASSAVRQGTTSTDTQYF. The CDR3 nucleotides are TGTGCCAGCAGTGCTGTACGACAGGGCACCACTAGCACAGATACGCAGTATTTT. The chain has TRBV2 and TRBJ2-3, with TRBD1 identical over 7 bases. Germline loops: CDR1 SNHLY, CDR2 FYNNEI. Unmatched junction bases numbered 13, after V lost 4 bases and J lost 0 bases. CDR3 length equals 18 residues.

This rearrangement joins TRBV7-2 to TRBJ2-4, with 10 bases aligning to TRBD1. With 5 bases clipped from V and 1 base from J, the junction kept 8 bases outside the gene matches. Germline V gives CDR1 SGHTA, CDR2 FQGNSA. The CDR3 has 17 residues. The CDR3 DNA reads as TGTGCCAGCAGCACGGGACAGGGGTTCGGTGCCAAAAACATTCAGTACTTC. Amino acid sequence: CASSTGQGFGAKNIQYF.

With respect to this clonotype: This may come from a read error, since a much larger clone is one base off. The rearrangement joins TRBV2 to TRBJ2-1; D perhaps matches TRBD2 (6 bases). The end of the DNA aligns better with TRBJ2-7, so the J call may be wrong. Germline assignment: CDR1 SNHLY and CDR2 FYNNEI. This CDR3 spans 13 amino acids. The CDR3 loop is CASFRDSYNEQYF. CDR3 DNA sequence: TGTGCCAGTTTCCGGGACTCCTACAATGAGCAGTACTTC.

The rearrangement uses TRBV6-2 or TRBV6-3 and TRBJ1-4; D gene uncertain. Trimming removed 0 bases from V and 10 bases from J, with 12 bases in between. The CDR3 covers 14 residues. CDR1 and CDR2 (germline): MNHEY, SVGEGT. CDR3 DNA sequence: TGTGCCAGCAGTTACTCTGACACGGGTGGAAAACTGTTTTTT. It codes for CASSYSDTGGKLFF.

The genes are TRBV19 and TRBJ2-2; D unresolved. The V and J ends lost 3 bases and 8 bases respectively, with 4 bases between them. The CDR3 is made up of 11 amino acids. Per germline, CDR1 LNHDA and CDR2 SQIVND (reference sequence). The CDR3 loop reads CASSIGGELFF. CDR3 bases: TGTGCCAGTAGTATCGGTGGGGAGCTGTTTTTT.

Concerning this clonotype itself: The junction does not match germline at one end; this may be a read error. DNA for the CDR3: TGCGCCAGCAGCCACCCAGAAACTGGCTACACCTTC. This translates into CASSHPETGYTF. The gene calls are TRBV7-3 and TRBJ1-2; no clear D. CDR1 SGHTA and CDR2 FQGTGA come from the germline V gene. The CDR3 consists of 12 residues.

At least ten counts were recorded for this clonotype. This chain uses TRBV7-2 with TRBJ2-7, with 9 nucleotides matching TRBD1. There are 14 residues in the CDR3. The junction had 8 bases not matched to a gene; V was cut back by 5 bases and J by 6 bases. CDR1 and CDR2 from the germline V gene are SGHTA and FQGNSA. In nucleotides, the CDR3 is TGTGCCAGCAGCAACCCCGGGACAGGGCGCGAGCAGTACTTC. Residues: CASSNPGTGREQYF.

In its sample, this clonotype was seen many times. The genes are TRBV18 and TRBJ1-5; D gene unclear. CDR3 size: 14 residues. V shed 4 bases and J shed 2 bases, with 9 bases lying between them. CDR1 is KGHSH, CDR2 LQKENI, per germline. Here the CDR3 reads CASSRGQGNQPQHF. The CDR3 bases are TGTGCCAGCTCACGGGGTCAGGGCAATCAGCCCCAGCATTTT.

This clonotype was seen a few times. The chain carries TRBV27 and TRBJ2-7; 7 nucleotides match TRBD2. V was clipped by 5 bases and J by 4 bases; unmatched bases: 11. This CDR3 contains 15 residues. The germline V gene has CDR1 MNHEY and CDR2 SMNVEV (reference sequence). The chain's CDR3 is CASSPSLADRYEQYF. CDR3 sequence (DNA): TGTGCCAGCAGTCCCTCTCTAGCGGACCGATACGAGCAGTACTTC.

This clonotype was seen at least ten times. V usage is TRBV20-1 and J usage is TRBJ2-4; no definite D call. CDR3 length: 13 residues. The germline V and J ends were trimmed by 3 bases and 8 bases, with 14 bases remaining between them. The germline gives CDR1 DFQATT, CDR2 SNEGSKA (reference sequence). CDR3 in amino acids: CSAREPGVHIQYF. In DNA form, the CDR3 reads TGCAGTGCTAGGGAGCCTGGGGTTCACATTCAGTACTTC.